Presented here are 26 T cell receptor beta chains from one specimen sequenced in a study of T cell repertoires in cytomegalovirus infection. The antigens of these receptors remain unknown. Via MiXCR, TCRdb re-called the reads, giving one row per CDR3 protein. The table records approximately 1,000,000 distinct CDR3 sequences, about 33% of them present only once. The specimen was cultured CD8+ T cells from PBMCs, collected from culture after CMV antigen stimulation. All receptors come from a human donor in good health (CMV status not recorded). Some clones in this sample may be carry-over from other donors' samples.

This chain joins TRBV25-1 and TRBJ2-3; D gene unclear. Germline V gives CDR1 MGHDK, CDR2 SYGVNS. Trimming removed 4 bases from V and 6 bases from J, with 8 bases in between. The CDR3 totals 12 residues. The CDR3 region has the DNA TGTGCCAGCAGTGCCTGGATGGATACGCAGTATTTT. This encodes CASSAWMDTQYF.

Comments on this clonotype: This may come from a read error, since a much larger clone is one base off. V and J are TRBV7-2 and TRBJ2-5; D unclear. CDR3 length: 10 amino acids. Germline CDR1 is SGHTA and CDR2 is FQGNSA. The V end was cut by 10 bases, the J end by 5 bases, with 8 bases between. As DNA, the CDR3 is TGTACCAAATCTTTCGAGACCCAGTACTTC. It specifies CTKSFETQYF.

J is TRBJ1-1 and V is TRBV12-5, with D unclear. The CDR3 is 12 amino acids. CDR1 is LGHNT, CDR2 FRNRAP, per germline. Trimming left V 5 bases short and J 5 bases short, with 9 bases between. The CDR3 sequence: CASGPQRTEAFF. The CDR3 DNA is TGTGCTAGTGGTCCCCAAAGGACTGAAGCTTTCTTT.

The sample holds a few counts of this clonotype. The V call is TRBV5-6, the J call TRBJ2-7; 8 bases line up with TRBD1. The ends lost 3 bases at V and 3 bases at J; junction bases unmatched: 8. The CDR3 extends over 15 amino acids. CDR1 is SGHDT, CDR2 YYEEEE, per germline. As DNA, the CDR3 is TGTGCCAGCAGCTCGGACCGGGACAGGTACTACGAGCAGTACTTC. This translates into CASSSDRDRYYEQYF.

The chain recombines TRBV9 with TRBJ2-3; 9 positions match TRBD1. V dropped 4 bases and J dropped 2; count of bases not matched to a gene: 8. Germline V gives CDR1 SGDLS, CDR2 YYNGEE. This CDR3 has 16 residues. CDR3 DNA: TGTGCCAGCAGCCCCTACAGGGGGCCCCTCACAGATACGCAGTATTTT. This codes for CASSPYRGPLTDTQYF. The variable domain in full, with the rest retrieved from reference TRBV9 and TRBJ2-3, is DSGVTQTPKHLITATGQRVTLRCSPRSGDLSVYWYQQSLDQGLQFLIQYYNGEERAKGNILERFSAQQFPDLHSELNLSSLELGDSALYFCASSPYRGPLTDTQYFGPGTRLTVL.

The chain combines TRBV6-2 or TRBV6-3 with TRBJ2-1; 14 nucleotides line up with TRBD2. Losses at the gene ends were 8 bases for V and 1 base for J; bases not matched to a gene: 10. This CDR3 is built from 18 residues. The germline CDR1 and CDR2 sequences are MNHEY and SVGEGT. The CDR3 loop is CASSRLAGGSGSYNEQFF. The CDR3 region has the DNA TGTGCCAGCTCCAGACTAGCGGGGGGGTCAGGTTCCTACAATGAGCAGTTCTTC.

This clonotype has a count of ten or more. CDR3 in amino acids: CASSLAGRQDYGYTF. The CDR3 coding sequence is TGTGCCAGCAGCTTAGCGGGTAGGCAGGACTATGGCTACACCTTC. V is TRBV7-2 and J is TRBJ1-2; D call uncertain. Germline CDR1 is SGHTA and CDR2 is FQGNSA. The CDR3 is 15 residues long. V lost 0 bases and J 3 bases, leaving 11 bases between the germline ends. The full variable domain, its missing parts supplied by reference TRBV7-2 and TRBJ1-2, is GAGVSQSPSNKVTEKGKDVELRCDPISGHTALYWYRQSLGQGLEFLIYFQGNSAPDKSGLPSDRFSAERTGGSVSTLTIQRTQQEDSAVYLCASSLAGRQDYGYTFGSGTRLTVV.

The V call is TRBV5-5, the J call TRBJ2-2, with D possibly TRBD1 on 7 matching bases. The germline V gene has CDR1 SGHKS and CDR2 YYEKEE (reference sequence). V gave up 0 bases and J gave up 4 bases, with 13 bases separating them. The CDR3 length is 16 residues. CDR3 residues: CASSLAQGGFTGELFF. The CDR3 region has the DNA TGTGCCAGCAGCTTGGCCCAGGGGGGTTTCACCGGGGAGCTGTTTTTT.

This chain links TRBV19 with TRBJ1-1, with TRBD1 as a possible D gene (5 bases). Looked up from germline, CDR1 is LNHDA and CDR2 is SQIVND (reference sequence). There are 15 residues in the CDR3. The ends were cut back, 5 bases at V and 1 base at J, with 14 bases in the middle. The CDR3 DNA sequence: TGTGCCAGTAGTGGCCAGGGTTGGGCGAACACTGAAGCTTTCTTT. This gives the protein CASSGQGWANTEAFF.

This clonotype was found a few times. The chain is built from TRBV4-1 and TRBJ2-1; 9 nucleotides agree with TRBD2. This CDR3 comprises 11 residues. CDR1 is MGHRA, CDR2 YSYEKL, per germline. Trimming took 6 bases from V and 14 from J; bases not matched to a gene: 5. Written as DNA, the CDR3 is TGCGCCAGCAGTTCCGGGACTAGCAAGTTCTTC. Amino acids: CASSSGTSKFF.

The chain employs TRBV4-1 and TRBJ1-5; D might be TRBD1 (5 bases). Germline CDR1 and CDR2: MGHRA and YSYEKL. The germline V and J ends were trimmed by 3 bases and 1 base, with 13 bases remaining between them. The CDR3 is made up of 16 amino acids. CDR3 sequence: CASSHPGKGSNQPQHF. Here the CDR3 DNA reads TGCGCCAGCAGCCACCCGGGAAAGGGGAGCAATCAGCCCCAGCATTTT.

This chain connects TRBV12-3 or TRBV12-4 to TRBJ2-2; 9 bases are a match to TRBD2. CDR3 size: 17 residues. V trimming: 3 bases; J trimming: 5 bases; junction bases outside the gene matches: 10. This chain's CDR3 is CASSLGGGGRRTGELFF. In nucleotides, the CDR3 is TGTGCCAGCAGTTTGGGCGGGGGGGGGCGCAGGACCGGGGAGCTGTTTTTT.

The genes are TRBV12-3 or TRBV12-4 and TRBJ1-2; D is undetermined. The CDR3 contains 13 residues. Trimming shortened V by 5 bases and J by 6 bases, and 13 bases separated the two germline ends. This chain's CDR3 is CASSQDARNGYTF. The DNA for the CDR3 is TGTGCCAGCAGTCAGGACGCAAGGAATGGCTACACCTTC.

This CDR3 reads CASSFQADYQETQYF. CDR3 nucleotide sequence: TGTGCCAGCAGCTTTCAAGCGGACTACCAAGAGACCCAGTACTTC. The chain joins TRBV2 to TRBJ2-5; the D gene is possibly TRBD2 (5 bases). Germline V gene data show CDR1 as SNHLY and CDR2 as FYNNEI. The CDR3 contains 15 residues. The V and J ends lost 6 bases and 0 bases respectively, with 14 bases between them.

There are many counts of this clonotype. The rearrangement joins TRBV7-3 to TRBJ2-3, with 14 bases aligning to TRBD2. The CDR3 extends over 18 amino acids. The germline V gene has CDR1 SGHTA and CDR2 FQGTGA. The V gene end was trimmed by 1 base and the J gene end by 4 bases; junction bases not matched to a gene: 7. CDR3 residues: CASSLMGLAGDGPDTQYF. The CDR3 DNA sequence: TGTGCCAGCAGCTTAATGGGACTAGCGGGGGATGGACCAGATACGCAGTATTTT.

The table lists this clonotype with a few counts. This chain uses TRBV12-3 or TRBV12-4 with TRBJ2-2; TRBD2 is a possible D gene (5 bases). The ends were cut back, 7 bases at V and 5 bases at J, with 17 bases in the middle. The CDR3 runs to 15 residues. CDR3 residues: CASNPTEEPTGELFF. CDR3 bases: TGTGCCAGCAACCCTACGGAGGAGCCTACCGGGGAGCTGTTTTTT.

This chain uses TRBV7-3 with TRBJ1-5; 7 bases are shared with TRBD1. This CDR3 has 13 residues. Trimming removed 7 bases from V and 5 bases from J; junction bases left unmatched: 5. The germline V gene has CDR1 SGHTA and CDR2 FQGTGA. The CDR3 sequence: CASTETGHQPQHF. DNA of the CDR3: TGTGCCAGCACCGAGACAGGGCATCAGCCCCAGCATTTT.

Only a few counts were recorded for this clonotype. V gene TRBV7-9 combines with J gene TRBJ2-7, with TRBD2 matching 9 bases. The junction had 7 bases not matched to a gene; V was cut back by 4 bases and J by 3 bases. The CDR3 is 15 residues long. CDR1 is SEHNR and CDR2 is FQNEAQ in the germline V gene (reference sequence). CDR3 in amino acids: CASSSIAGAVYEQYF. CDR3 nucleotides: TGTGCCAGCAGCTCTATAGCGGGGGCCGTCTACGAGCAGTACTTC.

This clonotype was seen a handful of times. The chain uses TRBV6-2 or TRBV6-3 and TRBJ1-2; D uncertain. V lost 2 bases to trimming and J lost 0 bases, with 7 bases between them. In germline, CDR1 is MNHEY, CDR2 SVGEGT. The CDR3 sequence is 14 residues long. This CDR3 is CASSYRAANYGYTF. The CDR3 region has the DNA TGTGCCAGCAGTTACAGAGCAGCTAACTATGGCTACACCTTC.

The chain is built from TRBV4-1 and TRBJ2-2; D is perhaps TRBD2 (7 bases). This CDR3 has 14 amino acids. The V and J ends lost 5 bases and 7 bases respectively, with 14 bases between them. CDR1 is MGHRA, CDR2 YSYEKL, per germline. CDR3 protein: CASSVRGADGELFF. The CDR3 DNA reads TGCGCCAGCAGCGTCCGGGGGGCGGACGGGGAGCTGTTTTTT.

This clonotype was recorded a few times. This rearrangement joins TRBV12-3 or TRBV12-4 to TRBJ1-6; D may be TRBD1 (6 bases). Trimming took off 3 bases at V and 10 bases at J, with 10 bases between the two ends. CDR3 length equals 13 residues. CDR3 sequence: CASSFGGRSPLHF. The CDR3 nucleotides are TGTGCCAGCAGTTTTGGGGGCCGATCACCCCTCCACTTT.

This sequence joins TRBV4-2 and TRBJ1-1; D perhaps matches TRBD1 (5 bases). Germline V gives CDR1 LGHNA, CDR2 YNFKEQ. This CDR3 has 16 amino acids. Trimming removed 1 base at V and 1 base at J, with 13 bases between. CDR3 coding DNA: TGTGCCAGCAGCCAAGCACAACAGGTTACGAACACTGAAGCTTTCTTT. Its protein is CASSQAQQVTNTEAFF.

There are many counts of this clonotype. The gene calls are TRBV7-8 and TRBJ2-3; tentatively, D is TRBD1 (5 bases). V shed 5 bases and J shed 0 bases, with 15 bases lying between them. Germline loops: CDR1 SGHVS, CDR2 FQNEAQ. This CDR3 is 16 amino acids long. CDR3 sequence reads: CASSLRQGTSTDTQYF. The CDR3, as DNA: TGTGCCAGCAGCCTGCGGCAGGGAACCAGCACAGATACGCAGTATTTT.

The count of this clonotype is one. The chain has TRBV2 and TRBJ2-7; maybe TRBD1 (6 bases). In germline, CDR1 is SNHLY, CDR2 FYNNEI. Trimming stripped 5 bases from V and 0 bases from J, with 17 bases between. This CDR3 is 16 amino acids long. The CDR3 DNA sequence: TGTGCCAGCAGTTCGCCATCCGGGACATCCTCCTACGAGCAGTACTTC. Its translation is CASSSPSGTSSYEQYF.

In this sample, this clonotype turned up a few times. The chain links TRBV11-3 to TRBJ2-1; D not resolved. The germline V and J ends were trimmed by 3 bases and 9 bases, with 9 bases remaining between them. Germline CDR1 is SGHNT and CDR2 is YENEEA. The CDR3 loop spans 12 amino acids. The CDR3 reads CASSFGPLEQFF. CDR3 DNA sequence: TGTGCCAGCAGCTTTGGCCCCCTTGAGCAGTTCTTC.

This clonotype was counted a few times. The chain is built from TRBV9 and TRBJ2-3; 8 bases fit TRBD1. CDR1 SGDLS and CDR2 YYNGEE come from the germline V gene. The CDR3 spans 14 residues. Trimming removed 3 bases from V and 5 bases from J; junction bases left unmatched: 5. The CDR3 reads CASSARQGIDTQYF. The CDR3, as DNA: TGTGCCAGCAGCGCGCGACAGGGGATAGATACGCAGTATTTT.